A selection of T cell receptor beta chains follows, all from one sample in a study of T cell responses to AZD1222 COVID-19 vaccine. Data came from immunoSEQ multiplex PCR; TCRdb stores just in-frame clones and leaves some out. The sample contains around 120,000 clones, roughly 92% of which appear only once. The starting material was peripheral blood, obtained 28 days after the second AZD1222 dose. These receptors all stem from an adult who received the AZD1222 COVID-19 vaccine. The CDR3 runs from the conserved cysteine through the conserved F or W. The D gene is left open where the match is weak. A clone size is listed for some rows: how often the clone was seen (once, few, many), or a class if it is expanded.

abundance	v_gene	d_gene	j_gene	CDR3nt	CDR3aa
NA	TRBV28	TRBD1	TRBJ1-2	TGTGCCAGCAGTTTAGTACAGGGGGCGATTTTGGGTGGCTACACCTTC	CASSLVQGAILGGYTF
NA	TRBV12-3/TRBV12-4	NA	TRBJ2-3	TGTGCCACCCCGGGGAGTGTAGATACGCAGTATTTT	CATPGSVDTQYF
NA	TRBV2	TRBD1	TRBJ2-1	TGTGCCAGCAAGGGGGACAGGGGGGTCTCCTACAATGAGCAGTTCTTC	CASKGDRGVSYNEQFF
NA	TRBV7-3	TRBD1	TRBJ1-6	TGTGCCAGCAGCTCGGGACAGGGACATTCACCCCTCCACTTT	CASSSGQGHSPLHF
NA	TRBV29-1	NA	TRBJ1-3	TGCAGCGCCAAGGGGGAGACTGGAAACACCATATATTTT	CSAKGETGNTIYF
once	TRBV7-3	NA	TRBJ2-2	TGTGCCAGCAGCCCAGGAGGAACCGGGGAGCTGTTTTTT	CASSPGGTGELFF
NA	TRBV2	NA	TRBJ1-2	TGTGCCAGCCATGAGACAGACACTAACTATGGCTACACCTTC	CASHETDTNYGYTF
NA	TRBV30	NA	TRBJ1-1	TGTGCCTGGAGTAGGGGGACTAACACTGAAGCTTTCTTT	CAWSRGTNTEAFF
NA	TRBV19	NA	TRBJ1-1	TGTGCCAGTAGTAAGAGCCGGGTGAGGGCTGAAGCTTTCTTT	CASSKSRVRAEAFF
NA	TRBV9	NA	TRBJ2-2	TGTGCCAGCAGCGTAGGAGGGTCGAACACCGGGGAGCTGTTTTTT	CASSVGGSNTGELFF
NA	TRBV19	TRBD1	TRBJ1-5	TGTGCCAGTACCCGGACAGGGGATAGCAATCAGCCCCAGCATTTT	CASTRTGDSNQPQHF
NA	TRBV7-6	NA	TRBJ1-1	TGTGCCAGCAACCACGGGCCCGGTAGGAACACTGAAGCTTTCTTT	CASNHGPGRNTEAFF
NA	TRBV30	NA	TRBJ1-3	TGTGCCTGGAGTGGCCACAGGTTCTCTGGAAACACCATATATTTT	CAWSGHRFSGNTIYF
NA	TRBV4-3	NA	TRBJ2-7	TGCGCCAGCAGCCAACCCTCCGACAGTGGGGACGAGCAGTACTTC	CASSQPSDSGDEQYF
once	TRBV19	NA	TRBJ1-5	TGTGCCAGTATGGGGGGGAATCAAGGTCAGCCCCAGCATTTT	CASMGGNQGQPQHF
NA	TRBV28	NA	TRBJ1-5	TGTGCCAGCAGCGAGGGGCTAGGCGATCAGCCCCAGCATTTT	CASSEGLGDQPQHF
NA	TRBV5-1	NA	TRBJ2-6	TGCGCCAGCAGCCCCGTTTCTGGGGCCAACGTCCTGACTTTC	CASSPVSGANVLTF
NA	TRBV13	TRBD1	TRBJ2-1	TGTGCCAGCAGCGAGACCACGGACAGGGGGTACGGGAATGAGCAGTTCTTC	CASSETTDRGYGNEQFF
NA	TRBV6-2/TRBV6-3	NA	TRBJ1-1	TGTGCCAGCAGTTATCTTCGTTGGGTTGAAGCTTTCTTT	CASSYLRWVEAFF
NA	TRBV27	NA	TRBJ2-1	TGTGCCAGCAGTTCCTGGGCTGAGCAGTTCTTC	CASSSWAEQFF
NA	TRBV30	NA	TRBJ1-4	TGTGCCTGGAGTGTAGGCAAAATGGCAACTAATGAAAAACTGTTTTTT	CAWSVGKMATNEKLFF
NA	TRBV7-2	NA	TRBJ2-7	TGTGCCAGCAGCTTTGGCAGGGCTAACGAGCAGTACTTC	CASSFGRANEQYF
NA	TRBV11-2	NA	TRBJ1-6	TGTGCCAGCAGCTTGTTCGGGCGGAATTCACCCCTCCACTTT	CASSLFGRNSPLHF
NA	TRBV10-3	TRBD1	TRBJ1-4	TGTGCCATCAGTTCCCGGGACAGGGGAACTAATGAAAAACTGTTTTTT	CAISSRDRGTNEKLFF
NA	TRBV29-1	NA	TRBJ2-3	TGCAGCGTCGGATCCCTTGGGGGTAGCACAGATACGCAGTATTTT	CSVGSLGGSTDTQYF
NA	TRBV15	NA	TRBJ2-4	TGTGCCACCAGCAGAGATCTAGGGGACGGAGGAAACATTCAGTACTTC	CATSRDLGDGGNIQYF
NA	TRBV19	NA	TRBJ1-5	TGTGCCAGTAGTATCCCTCCCCAGTGGAGCAATCAGCCCCAGCATTTT	CASSIPPQWSNQPQHF
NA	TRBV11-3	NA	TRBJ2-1	TGTGCCAGCAGCTCCTACGGGACTCCACAGGCGGAGCAGTTCTTC	CASSSYGTPQAEQFF
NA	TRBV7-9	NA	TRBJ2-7	TGTGCCAGCAGCCTACCCCAGGGGCCGACCTACGAGCAGTACTTC	CASSLPQGPTYEQYF
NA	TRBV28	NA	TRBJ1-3	TGTGCCAGCAGTGCACAGGTCTCTGGAAACACCATATATTTT	CASSAQVSGNTIYF
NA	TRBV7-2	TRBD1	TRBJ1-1	TGTGCCAGCAGCTTACAGGACAGGGAGTGGACTGAAGCTTTCTTT	CASSLQDREWTEAFF
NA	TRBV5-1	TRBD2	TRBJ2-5	TGCGCCAGCAGGGGACTAGCGGGAGAGGAGACCCAGTACTTC	CASRGLAGEETQYF
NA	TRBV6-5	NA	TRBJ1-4	TGTGCCAGCAGTTACCTACGCGGCGGGAGCGGTGAAAAACTGTTTTTT	CASSYLRGGSGEKLFF
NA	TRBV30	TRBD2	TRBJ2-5	TGTGCCTGGAGTGTAGGGGCGGGAGGGCAAGAGACCCAGTACTTC	CAWSVGAGGQETQYF
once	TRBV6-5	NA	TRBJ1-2	TGTGCCGCTTTCAGCGGGCGAGGCTATGGCTACACCTTC	CAAFSGRGYGYTF
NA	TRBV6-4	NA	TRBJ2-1	TGTGCCAGCACCTCCGGGGTCAGCTCCTACAATGAGCAGTTCTTC	CASTSGVSSYNEQFF
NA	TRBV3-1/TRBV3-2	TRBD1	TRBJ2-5	TGTGCCAGCAGGCTTACAGGGGTGGGAGAGACCCAGTACTTC	CASRLTGVGETQYF
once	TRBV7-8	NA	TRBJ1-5	TGTGCCAGCAGCTTCGGGCAGGGTGGCAATCAGCCCCAGCATTTT	CASSFGQGGNQPQHF
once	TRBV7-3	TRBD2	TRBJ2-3	TGTGCCAGCAGCCAAACTAGCGGGGCTAGCACAGATACGCAGTATTTT	CASSQTSGASTDTQYF
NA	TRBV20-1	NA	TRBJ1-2	TGCAGTGCTAGAGACAACGGGGGCTACACCTTC	CSARDNGGYTF
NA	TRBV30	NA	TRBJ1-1	TGTGCCTGTGACCTCAAGGGCACTGAAGCTTTCTTT	CACDLKGTEAFF
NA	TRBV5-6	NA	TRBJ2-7	TGTGCCAGCAGCTTGCGCAGGGCCAATTCCTACGAGCAGTACTTC	CASSLRRANSYEQYF
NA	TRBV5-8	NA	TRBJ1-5	TGTGCCAGCAGCTTGTTTAGCAATCAGCCCCAGCATTTT	CASSLFSNQPQHF
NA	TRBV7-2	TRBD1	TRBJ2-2	TGTGCCAGCAGCTTAGCGGCGGGGACAGGGAACACCGGGGAGCTGTTTTTT	CASSLAAGTGNTGELFF
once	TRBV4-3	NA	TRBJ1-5	TGCGCCAGCAGCCCCGACAGGAATCAGCCCCAGCATTTT	CASSPDRNQPQHF
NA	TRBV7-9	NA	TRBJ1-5	TGTGCCAGCAGCTTAAGCAATCAGCCCCAGCATTTT	CASSLSNQPQHF
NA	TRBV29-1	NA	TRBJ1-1	TGCAGCGTTGAAGTGGGGGGACCGGGCACTGAAGCTTTCTTT	CSVEVGGPGTEAFF
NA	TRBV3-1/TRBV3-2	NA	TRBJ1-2	TGTGCCAGCAGCCAAGGACAGTACTATGGCTACACCTTC	CASSQGQYYGYTF
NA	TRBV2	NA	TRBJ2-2	TGTGCCAGCAGTGACGGGGGGGAGCTGTTTTTT	CASSDGGELFF
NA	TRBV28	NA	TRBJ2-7	TGTGCCAGCAGTTTAGCACTAGCTACAAGGGAGCAGTACTTC	CASSLALATREQYF
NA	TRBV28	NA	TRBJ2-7	TGTGCCAGCGCCCGTCCAGGGTACGAGCAGTACTTC	CASARPGYEQYF
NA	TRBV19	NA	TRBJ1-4	TGTGCCAGCAAGGGACCGACTAATAGGGAAAAACTGTTTTTT	CASKGPTNREKLFF
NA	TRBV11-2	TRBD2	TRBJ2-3	TGTGCCAGCAGCCCGACTAGCGGGGGGGCCGGAGATACGCAGTATTTT	CASSPTSGGAGDTQYF
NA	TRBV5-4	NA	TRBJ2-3	TGTGCCAGCAGCTTGAGCCTCGGGCAAACAGATACGCAGTATTTT	CASSLSLGQTDTQYF
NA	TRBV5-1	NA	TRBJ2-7	TGCGCCAGCACTGGGAGCTTCTACGAGCAGTACTTC	CASTGSFYEQYF